Included here is one T cell receptor (beta chain) sequence, with context. Authors' data handling: Amplification of reference gene primers provided the estimated nucleated cell counts. Assay used: immunoSEQ multiplex PCR; TCRdb lists only in-frame clones, some missing. Clone size and V and J calls were adopted from that table, with D and trimming inferred from the DNA. This sample has roughly 15,000 clones, with 83% found just once. These data come from a study of blood T cell repertoires in COVID-19. The CDR3 length is 15 residues. The J segment lost 6 bases and the V segment lost 3 bases, leaving 7 bases of the junction unmatched. Looked up from germline, CDR1 is MNHNS and CDR2 is SASEGT.

The source of this sequence is a woman aged 55 to 70 with acute or convalescent COVID-19. Sequenced: peripheral blood. The chain couples TRBV6-1 to TRBJ2-2, with 7 bases lining up with TRBD1. CDR3 residues: CASSDPEDRSGELFF. Here the CDR3 DNA reads TGTGCCAGCAGTGACCCGGAGGACAGGTCCGGGGAGCTGTTTTTT.